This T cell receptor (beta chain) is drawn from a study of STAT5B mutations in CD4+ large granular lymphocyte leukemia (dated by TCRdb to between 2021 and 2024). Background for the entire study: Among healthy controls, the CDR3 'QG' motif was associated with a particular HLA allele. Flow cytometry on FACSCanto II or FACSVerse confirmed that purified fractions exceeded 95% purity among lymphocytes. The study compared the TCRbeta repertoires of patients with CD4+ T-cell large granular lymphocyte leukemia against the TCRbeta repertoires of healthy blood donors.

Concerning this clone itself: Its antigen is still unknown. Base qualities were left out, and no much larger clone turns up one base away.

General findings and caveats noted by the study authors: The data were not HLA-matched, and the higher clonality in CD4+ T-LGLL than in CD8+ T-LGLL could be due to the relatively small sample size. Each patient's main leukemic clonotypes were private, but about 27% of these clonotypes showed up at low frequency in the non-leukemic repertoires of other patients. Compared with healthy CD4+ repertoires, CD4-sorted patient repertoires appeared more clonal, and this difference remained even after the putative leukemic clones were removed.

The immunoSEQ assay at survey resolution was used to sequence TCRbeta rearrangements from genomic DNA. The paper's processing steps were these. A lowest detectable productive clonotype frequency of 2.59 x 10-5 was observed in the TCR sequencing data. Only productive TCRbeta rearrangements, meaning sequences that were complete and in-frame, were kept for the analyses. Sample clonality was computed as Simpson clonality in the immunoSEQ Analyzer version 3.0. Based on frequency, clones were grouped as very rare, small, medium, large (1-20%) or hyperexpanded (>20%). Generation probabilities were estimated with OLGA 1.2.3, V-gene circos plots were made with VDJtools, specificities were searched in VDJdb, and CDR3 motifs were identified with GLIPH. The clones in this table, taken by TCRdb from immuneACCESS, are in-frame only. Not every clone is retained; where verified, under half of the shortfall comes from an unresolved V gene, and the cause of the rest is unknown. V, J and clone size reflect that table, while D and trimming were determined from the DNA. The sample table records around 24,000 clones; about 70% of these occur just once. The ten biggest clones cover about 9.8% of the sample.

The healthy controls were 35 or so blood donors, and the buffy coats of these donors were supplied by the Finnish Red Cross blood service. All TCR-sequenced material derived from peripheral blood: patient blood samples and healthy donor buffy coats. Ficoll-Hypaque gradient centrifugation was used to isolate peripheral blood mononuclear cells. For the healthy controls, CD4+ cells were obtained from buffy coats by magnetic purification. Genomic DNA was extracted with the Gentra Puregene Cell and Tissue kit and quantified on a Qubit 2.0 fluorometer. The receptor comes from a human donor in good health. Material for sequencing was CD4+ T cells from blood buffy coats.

The DNA sequence is given as TGTGCCAGTAGTATTCAAAGGCAGACCGGGGCCGAGCAGTACTTC. This yields the protein CASSIQRQTGAEQYF. Recombination connected TRBV19 to TRBJ2-7, with the D call perhaps TRBD1 or TRBD2, each one matching 5 bases. CDR1 and CDR2, per the germline V gene (reference sequence), are LNHDA and SQIVND. The V and J ends are trimmed by 3 bases and 6 bases, leaving 18 bases between them. The CDR3 has 15 amino acids, counting the end cysteine and phenylalanine. The kept DNA is CDR3 alone, 45 bases in frame from the first base.